This T cell receptor (beta chain) was documented in a study of shared clonotypes between healthy human individuals (dated by TCRdb to 2020 to 2021). Concerning the study at large: Three men and a couple of women, aged 18 to 49 years, made up the cohort. The study deeply sequenced blood TCR repertoires of about 5 healthy adults to estimate repertoire size and the extent of clonotype sharing between individuals. For each donor, CD4 naive and CD4 memory were each given three plates, CD8 naive was given two plates, and CD8 memory was given one plate. Different laboratories and diverse techniques were used to prepare libraries and sequence TCR repertoires, to increase sequencing depth and limit assay-specific biases. Between about 0.85 and 9.5 billion PBMCs per donor were obtained by leukapheresis.

For the CD8 naive samples, CD45RO-negative cells were positively selected for CCR7, yielding a CD45RA+CCR7+ population from which TemRA cells were excluded. Healthy HIV-negative adults with no recently reported acute infections or vaccinations were included as donors. Only Caucasian adults living in Nashville, Tennessee, USA were represented among the donors. Blood was collected by leukapheresis, and PBMCs were isolated by Ficoll-Histopaque density gradient centrifugation and then cryopreserved in liquid nitrogen vapor phase. Analytical flow cytometry was used to check the purity and quantity of each magnetically sorted T cell population. Genomic DNA was isolated from every sorted fraction and measured by UV absorbance on a Nanodrop 2000c. General study outcomes and caveats: Naive subsets generally had larger estimated clonotype richness than memory subsets did. Compared with non-shared clonotypes, clonotypes shared by all four sorted-subset donors had higher generation probabilities. Pairwise subsampling led to the expectation that sequencing depth would affect the degree of clonotype sharing among donors. Only blood was sampled, and tissue TCR repertoires likely differ from those in blood. Even with the large sequencing depth, rarefaction of the sorted-subset datasets indicated that sequencing was incomplete. The genetic and exposure-history diversity represented was limited by the small number of donors. Sharing across several donors was observed for roughly 5% of naive CD4, under 4% of naive CD8, 2% to 2.5% of memory CD4, and around 0.44% of memory CD8 clonotypes.

With respect to this clone: Its antigen is not yet known. No quality values exist for individual bases; no much larger clone is one base distant.

TCR CDR3 regions were amplified from genomic DNA by multiplex PCR using the deep immunoSEQ assay. Extracted genomic DNA from each cell subset was spread evenly across all wells of several immunoSEQ 96-well plates, with each plate serving as a replicate. For sorted subsets, approximately 200 ng of genomic DNA, equivalent to roughly 30,000 T cell genomes, went into each replicate PCR. Purified libraries were measured with a Qubit 3.0 fluorometer, size-checked on a Bioanalyzer 2100, and measured again with the KAPA Library Quantification kit. Each immunoSEQ 96-well plate was sequenced on its own single-read 150-cycle Illumina NextSeq 550 flow cell. Processing in the source paper ran as follows. Because the immunoSEQ output included only junctional sequences and no quality scores, the filtering could not be the same as the filtering used for full-length reads. To assign V/J genes and CDR3, sequences were annotated using PyIR, a Python wrapper for IgBLAST v1.9, with IMGT germline references. Any read was removed if the V/J assignment was weak (E-value above 1e-6), the CDR3 was missing, or the read contained stop codons, out-of-frame junctions, or ambiguous translated residues. V3J clonotypes were defined as sequences sharing the same inferred V gene, J gene, and CDR3 amino acid sequence. Percentage overlap between repertoires was calculated by dividing the number of shared unique clonotypes by the size of the smaller repertoire. Repertoire richness was assessed with RTK rarefaction, the Chao1 estimator, and Recon v2.1 estimates of unobserved clonotypes. OLGA was used to compute generation probabilities for all TCRbeta clonotypes that the gDNA method yielded from a handful of donors. TCRdb took this table from immuneACCESS and kept in-frame rearrangements with V and J called. Such tables lack part of the clones; where checked against another copy, unresolved V genes explain under half of the gap, and the rest is unexplained. The V and J calls and clone size were taken over from that table, and D and trimming were inferred from the DNA. This sample gives about 750,000 clones in total; about 91% of them show up just once. The ten largest account for less than 25% of the sample.

The sequence was collected from a man between 25 and 39 years old in good health. Sequencing was carried out using naive CD8+ T cells sorted from blood. Read against the paper, the sample's cell subset or site label means: CD45RA+CCR7+.

The DNA sequence is TGTGCCATCAGTGAGGAGGGACAGGGGGCCCAAGAGACCCAGTACTTC. Its translation reads: CAISEEGQGAQETQYF. Recombination joined TRBV10-3 with TRBJ2-5; 12 bases in the middle match TRBD1. The cysteine opens and the phenylalanine closes a CDR3 of 16 amino acids. Only CDR3 DNA remains: 48 bases, in frame from the first base. V ends up 2 bases short and J 1 base short, with an unmatched junction base count of 2. In the germline V gene, CDR1 corresponds to ENHRY and CDR2 to SYGVKD.